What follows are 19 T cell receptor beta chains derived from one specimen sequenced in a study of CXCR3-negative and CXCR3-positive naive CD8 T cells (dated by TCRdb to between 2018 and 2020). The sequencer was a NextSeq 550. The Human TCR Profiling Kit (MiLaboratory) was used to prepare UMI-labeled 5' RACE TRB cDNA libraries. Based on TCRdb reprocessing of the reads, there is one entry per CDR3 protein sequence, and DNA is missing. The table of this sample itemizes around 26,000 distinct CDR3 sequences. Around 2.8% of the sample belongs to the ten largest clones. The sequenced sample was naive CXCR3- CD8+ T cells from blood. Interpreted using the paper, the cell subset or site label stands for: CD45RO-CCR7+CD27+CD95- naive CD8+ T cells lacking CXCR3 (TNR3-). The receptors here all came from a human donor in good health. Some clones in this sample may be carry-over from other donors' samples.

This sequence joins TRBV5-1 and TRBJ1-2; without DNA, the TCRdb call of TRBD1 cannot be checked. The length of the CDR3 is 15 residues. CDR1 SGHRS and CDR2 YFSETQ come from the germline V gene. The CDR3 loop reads CASSLTGQGAYGYTF.

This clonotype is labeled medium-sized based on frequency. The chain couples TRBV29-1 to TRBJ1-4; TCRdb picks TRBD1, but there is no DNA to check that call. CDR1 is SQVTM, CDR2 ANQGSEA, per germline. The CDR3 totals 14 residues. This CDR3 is CSVEDWGANEKLFF.

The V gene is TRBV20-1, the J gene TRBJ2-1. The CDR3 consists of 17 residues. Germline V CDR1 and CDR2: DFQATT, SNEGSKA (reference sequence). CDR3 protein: CSAREEFRSWSYNEQFF.

CDR3 residues: CSARETSPQETQYF. This chain links TRBV20-1 with TRBJ2-5; TCRdb designates TRBD2, a call that cannot be tested without DNA. The CDR3 has 14 amino acids. CDR1 is DFQATT and CDR2 is SNEGSKA in the germline V gene (reference sequence).

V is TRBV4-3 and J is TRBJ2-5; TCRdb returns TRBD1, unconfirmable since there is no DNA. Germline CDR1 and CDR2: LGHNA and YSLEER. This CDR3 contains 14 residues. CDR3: CASSRGRVRETQYF.

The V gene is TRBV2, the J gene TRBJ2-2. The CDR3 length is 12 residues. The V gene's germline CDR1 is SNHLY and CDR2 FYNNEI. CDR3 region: CASNEGTRELFF.

Here the CDR3 reads CASRPPGLADETQYF. J is TRBJ2-5 and V is TRBV28; the D gene TCRdb calls, TRBD2, cannot be checked with no DNA. Germline lookup yields CDR1 MDHEN and CDR2 SYDVKM. The CDR3 runs to 15 residues.

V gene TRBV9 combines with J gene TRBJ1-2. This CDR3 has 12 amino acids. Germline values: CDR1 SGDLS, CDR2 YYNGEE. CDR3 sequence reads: CASTRRPYGYTF.

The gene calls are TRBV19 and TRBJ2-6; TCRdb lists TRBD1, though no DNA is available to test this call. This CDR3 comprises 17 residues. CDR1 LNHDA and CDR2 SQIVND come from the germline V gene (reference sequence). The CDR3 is CASSIDRRGVRANVLTF.

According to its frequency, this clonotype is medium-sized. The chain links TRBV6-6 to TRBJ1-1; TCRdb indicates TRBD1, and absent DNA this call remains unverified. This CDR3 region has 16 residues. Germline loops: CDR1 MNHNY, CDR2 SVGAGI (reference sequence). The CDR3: CASSYRPGQGFTEAFF.

CDR3 amino acids: CASSPTGLAGGNQETQYF. The rearrangement joins TRBV7-6 to TRBJ2-5; without DNA, the TCRdb call of TRBD2 cannot be checked. CDR1 and CDR2 (germline): SGHVS, FNYEAQ. The CDR3 has 18 residues.

CDR3 residues: CASSAVGDGYGYTF. The chain joins TRBV5-1 to TRBJ1-2; TCRdb's D call, TRBD1, is unchecked because there is no DNA. The CDR3 spans 14 residues. Germline values: CDR1 SGHRS, CDR2 YFSETQ.

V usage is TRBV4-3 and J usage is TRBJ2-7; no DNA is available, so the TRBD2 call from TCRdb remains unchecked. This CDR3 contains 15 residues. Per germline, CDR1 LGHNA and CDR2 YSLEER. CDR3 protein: CASSQGGIAPYEQYF.

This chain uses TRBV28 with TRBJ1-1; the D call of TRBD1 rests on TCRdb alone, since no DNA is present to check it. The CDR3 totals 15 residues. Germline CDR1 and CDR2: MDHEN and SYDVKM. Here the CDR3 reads CASRTQRQGVPEAFF.

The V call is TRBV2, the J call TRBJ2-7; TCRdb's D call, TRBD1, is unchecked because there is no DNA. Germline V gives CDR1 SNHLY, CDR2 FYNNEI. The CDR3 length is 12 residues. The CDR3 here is CATGQGTYEQYF.

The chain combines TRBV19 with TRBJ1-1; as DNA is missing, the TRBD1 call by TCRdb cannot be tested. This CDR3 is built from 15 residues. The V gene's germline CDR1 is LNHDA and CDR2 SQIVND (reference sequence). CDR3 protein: CASSPRPGMNTEAFF.

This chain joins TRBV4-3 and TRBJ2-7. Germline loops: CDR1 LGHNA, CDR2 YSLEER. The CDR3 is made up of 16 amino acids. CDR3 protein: CASSQDSDSPSYEQYF.

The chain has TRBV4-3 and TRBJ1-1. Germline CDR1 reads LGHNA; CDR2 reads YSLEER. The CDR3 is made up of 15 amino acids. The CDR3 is CASSQDRPGGTEAFF.

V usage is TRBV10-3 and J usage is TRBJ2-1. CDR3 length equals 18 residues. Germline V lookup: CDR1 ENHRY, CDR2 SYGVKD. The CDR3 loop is CAISDNIPTTFAYNEQFF.